This TCR beta chain was sequenced for a study of pediatric ulcerative colitis. Only in-frame clones appear in the TCRdb table, and some are missing; sequencing was by immunoSEQ multiplex PCR. The sample shows 25,000 to 35,000 clones, more than 75% of them seen only once. V lost 1 base and J lost 2, with 9 bases in between. Germline V lookup: CDR1 MGHRA, CDR2 YSYEKL. This CDR3 has 15 residues. Sample: blood. The chain couples TRBV4-1 to TRBJ1-3; D ambiguous. The clonotype was recovered from a boy aged 5-17 years with severe ulcerative colitis. The CDR3 sequence is CASSQVGLPGNTIYF. As DNA, the CDR3 is TGCGCCAGCAGCCAAGTTGGGTTACCTGGAAACACCATATATTTT.